These 7 T cell receptor beta chains were all obtained from the same sample, sequenced in a study of shared clonotypes between healthy human individuals. The repertoire was sequenced with immunoSEQ multiplex PCR; TCRdb's copy has only in-frame clones and lacks some. The sample consists of some 630,000 clones, approximately 79% of them appearing once. Input material: memory CD4+ T cells sorted from blood. Subset specified: CD45RA-negative fraction. The receptors here all came from a woman under 40 in good health.

The V gene is TRBV18, the J gene TRBJ2-3; 8 bases are a match to TRBD2. There are 15 residues in the CDR3. The germline V gene encodes CDR1 KGHSH and CDR2 LQKENI. V shed 0 bases, J shed 4 bases, and the junction held 3 bases outside the gene matches. The CDR3 spells CASSPPTGGSDTQYF. As DNA, the CDR3 is TGTGCCAGCTCACCACCGACGGGAGGGTCAGATACGCAGTATTTT.

This clone was counted between two and nine times. J is TRBJ2-7 and V is TRBV2, with D maybe TRBD2 (6 bases). Germline loops: CDR1 SNHLY, CDR2 FYNNEI. Trimming removed 7 bases from V and 3 bases from J, with 19 bases in between. The CDR3 is 15 amino acids. For the CDR3, the DNA is TGTGCCAGCATCAAGGGTGGAGGGGCCATCTACGAGCAGTACTTC. Its translation is CASIKGGGAIYEQYF.

The gene calls are TRBV2 and TRBJ2-1; D unresolved. The CDR3 consists of 15 residues. Germline lookup yields CDR1 SNHLY and CDR2 FYNNEI. With 6 bases removed from V and 5 bases from J, the gap between germline ends came to 17 bases. The CDR3 region has the DNA TGTGCCAGCAGCGGCCGCCCCCTTCAGGACAATGAGCAGTTCTTC. It translates to CASSGRPLQDNEQFF.

The rearrangement links TRBV14 to TRBJ1-4; D unresolved. The germline gives CDR1 SGHDN, CDR2 FVKESK. The V and J ends lost 0 bases and 7 bases respectively, with 6 bases between them. The CDR3 runs 13 residues. Here the CDR3 DNA reads TGTGCCAGCAGCCAAGATAGGGCTGAAAAACTGTTTTTT. Translating it yields CASSQDRAEKLFF.

V and J are TRBV5-5 and TRBJ2-7; tentatively, D is TRBD2 (5 bases). The CDR3 has 17 residues. Germline CDR1 SGHKS, CDR2 YYEKEE (reference sequence). V was pared by 4 bases and J by 2 bases, with 22 bases between. CDR3 bases: TGTGCCAGCAGCGTATCCTTTGACGCCCGAGGGACCTACGAGCAGTACTTC. Translating gives CASSVSFDARGTYEQYF.

The chain has TRBV5-8 and TRBJ1-3; no clear D. V was pared by 4 bases and J by 0 bases, with 11 bases between. This CDR3 is built from 15 residues. From germline, CDR1 is SGHTS and CDR2 YDEGEE. CDR3 DNA sequence: TGTGCCAGCAGCCCCGACCGACGCTCTGGAAACACCATATATTTT. Translating it yields CASSPDRRSGNTIYF.

The rearrangement joins TRBV4-1 to TRBJ2-2, with TRBD2 matching over 16 bases. Germline V gene data show CDR1 as MGHRA and CDR2 as YSYEKL. V shed 3 bases and J 0 bases; nucleotides not matched to a gene: 7. The CDR3 length is 20 residues. CDR3 region: CASSHLGLAGGGTNTGELFF. CDR3 nucleotide sequence: TGCGCCAGCAGCCATTTGGGACTAGCGGGAGGGGGAACGAACACCGGGGAGCTGTTTTTT.